This entry is about one T cell receptor beta chain. This entry belongs to a study of blood T cell repertoires in COVID-19. With V trimmed by 0 bases and J by 4 bases, 8 bases remained unmatched. CDR3 length: 17 residues. Germline loops: CDR1 WNHNN, CDR2 SYGVQD (reference sequence). Authors' methods: From reference gene primer amplification, estimates of nucleated cell counts were derived. The table came from immunoSEQ multiplex PCR; TCRdb's copy has only in-frame clones and leaves some out. V and J calls and clone size are copied from that table; D and trimming were computed from the DNA. The data show about 48,000 clones, roughly 89% seen once.

This sequence joins TRBV10-1 and TRBJ2-3; 9 bases match TRBD2. Sequencing input: peripheral blood. This TCR was recovered from a woman aged 80 or over with acute or convalescent COVID-19. For the CDR3, the DNA is TGCGCCAGCAGTGAGTCGTGGAGCGGGGGGTTTCCAGATACGCAGTATTTT. The encoded protein is CASSESWSGGFPDTQYF.